A single T cell receptor (beta chain) is shown here with its context. V lost 5 bases and J lost 2; bases outside the gene matches: 8. Germline V gives CDR1 MNHEY, CDR2 SVGAGI. CDR3 length equals 16 residues. These data originate in a study of patients and donors after allogeneic stem cell transplantation. One entry per CDR3 protein results from TCRdb running MiXCR on the RT-PCR reads. The sample shows a few hundred thousand distinct CDR3 sequences, around 40% of them seen only once. The material sequenced was blood, either unsorted or a sorted T cell fraction (not recorded which). The chain uses TRBV6-5 and TRBJ1-5; the match to TRBD1 covers 8 bases. This clonotype was sampled from a human donor who was either an allogeneic HSCT recipient or a stem cell or donor lymphocyte infusion donor (not recorded which). It is not recorded whose cells these are; they may come from a transplant donor. CDR3 sequence reads: CASSPSGQGGNQPQHF. DNA of the CDR3: TGTGCCAGCAGTCCGTCCGGACAGGGAGGCAATCAGCCCCAGCATTTT.